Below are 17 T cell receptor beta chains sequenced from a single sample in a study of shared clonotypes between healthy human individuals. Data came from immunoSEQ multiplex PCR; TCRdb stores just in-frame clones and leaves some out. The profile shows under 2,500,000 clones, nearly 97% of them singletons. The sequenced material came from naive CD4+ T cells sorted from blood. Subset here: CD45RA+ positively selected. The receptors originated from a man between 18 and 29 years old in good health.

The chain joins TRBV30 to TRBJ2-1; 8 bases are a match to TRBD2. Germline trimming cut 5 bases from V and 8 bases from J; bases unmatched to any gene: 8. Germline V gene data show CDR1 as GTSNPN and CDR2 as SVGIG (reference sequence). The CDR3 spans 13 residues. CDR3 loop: CAWASGSIYEQFF. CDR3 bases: TGTGCCTGGGCCAGCGGGAGTATATATGAGCAGTTCTTC.

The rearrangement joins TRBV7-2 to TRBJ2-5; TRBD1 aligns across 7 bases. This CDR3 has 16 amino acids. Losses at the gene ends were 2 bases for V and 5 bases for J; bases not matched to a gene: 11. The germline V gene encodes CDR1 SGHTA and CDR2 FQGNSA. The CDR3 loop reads CASSLRGPRSYETQYF. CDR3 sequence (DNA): TGTGCCAGCAGCTTAAGGGGGCCCAGGAGTTATGAGACCCAGTACTTC.

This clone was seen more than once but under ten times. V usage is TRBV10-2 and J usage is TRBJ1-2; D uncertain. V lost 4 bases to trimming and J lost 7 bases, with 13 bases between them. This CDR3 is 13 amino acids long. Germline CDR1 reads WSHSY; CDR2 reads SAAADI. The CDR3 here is CASSVGENGGYTF. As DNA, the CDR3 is TGCGCCAGCAGTGTCGGGGAGAACGGTGGCTACACCTTC.

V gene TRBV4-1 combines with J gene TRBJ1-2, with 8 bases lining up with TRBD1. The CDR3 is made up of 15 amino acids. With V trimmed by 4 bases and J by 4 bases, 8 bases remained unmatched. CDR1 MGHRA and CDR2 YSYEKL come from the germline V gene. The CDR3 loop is CASSRNRGKGYGYTF. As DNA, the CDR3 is TGCGCCAGCAGCCGGAACAGGGGGAAGGGCTATGGCTACACCTTC.

The CDR3 loop is CASSVSAGFGYTF. DNA for the CDR3: TGTGCCAGCAGCGTATCGGCAGGCTTTGGCTACACCTTC. The V and J genes are TRBV9 and TRBJ1-2; D uncertain. The CDR3 is made up of 13 amino acids. With 1 base removed from V and 7 bases from J, the gap between germline ends came to 11 bases. Germline lookup yields CDR1 SGDLS and CDR2 YYNGEE.

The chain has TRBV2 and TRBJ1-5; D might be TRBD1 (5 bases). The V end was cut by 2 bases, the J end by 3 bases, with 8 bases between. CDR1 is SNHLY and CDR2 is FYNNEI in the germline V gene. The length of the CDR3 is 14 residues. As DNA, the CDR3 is TGTGCCAGCAGTGAATGGGGGGACAATCAGCCCCAGCATTTT. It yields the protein CASSEWGDNQPQHF.

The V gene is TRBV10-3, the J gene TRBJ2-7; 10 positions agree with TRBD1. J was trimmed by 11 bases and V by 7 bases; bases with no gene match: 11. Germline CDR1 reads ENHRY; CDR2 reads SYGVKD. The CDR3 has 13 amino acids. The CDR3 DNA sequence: TGTGCCATCACCAGGGGACAGGGGTTTATGGAGTACTTC. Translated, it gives CAITRGQGFMEYF.

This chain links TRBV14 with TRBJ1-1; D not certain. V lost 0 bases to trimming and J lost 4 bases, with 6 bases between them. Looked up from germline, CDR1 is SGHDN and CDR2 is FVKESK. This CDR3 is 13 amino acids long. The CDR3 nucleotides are TGTGCCAGCAGCCAAGACCGGGGCACTGAAGCTTTCTTT. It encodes CASSQDRGTEAFF.

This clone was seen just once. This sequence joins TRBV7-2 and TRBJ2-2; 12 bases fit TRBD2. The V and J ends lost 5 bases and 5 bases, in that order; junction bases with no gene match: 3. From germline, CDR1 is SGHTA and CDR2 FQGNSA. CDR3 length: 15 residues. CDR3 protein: CASSTTSGRTGELFF. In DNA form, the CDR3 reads TGTGCCAGCAGCACCACTAGCGGGAGGACCGGGGAGCTGTTTTTT.

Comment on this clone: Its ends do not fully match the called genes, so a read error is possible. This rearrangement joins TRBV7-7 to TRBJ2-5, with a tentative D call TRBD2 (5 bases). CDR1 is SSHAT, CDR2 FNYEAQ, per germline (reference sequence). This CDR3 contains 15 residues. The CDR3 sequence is CASSSDGIAGETQYF. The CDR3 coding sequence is TGTGCTAGCAGCTCGGATGGTATCGCGGGAGAGACCCAGTACTTC.

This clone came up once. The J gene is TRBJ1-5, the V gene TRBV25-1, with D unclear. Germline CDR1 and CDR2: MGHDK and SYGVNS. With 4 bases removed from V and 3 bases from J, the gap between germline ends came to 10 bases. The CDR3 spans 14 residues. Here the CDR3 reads CASSVRALNQPQHF. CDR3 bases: TGTGCCAGCAGTGTGAGGGCCCTCAATCAGCCCCAGCATTTT.

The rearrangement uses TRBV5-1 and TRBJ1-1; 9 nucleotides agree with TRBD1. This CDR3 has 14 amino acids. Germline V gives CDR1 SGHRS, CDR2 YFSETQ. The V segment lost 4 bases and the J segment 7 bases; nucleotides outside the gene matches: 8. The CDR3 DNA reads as TGCGCCAGCAGCATTGGACAGGGGCCACTTGAAGCTTTCTTT. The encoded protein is CASSIGQGPLEAFF.

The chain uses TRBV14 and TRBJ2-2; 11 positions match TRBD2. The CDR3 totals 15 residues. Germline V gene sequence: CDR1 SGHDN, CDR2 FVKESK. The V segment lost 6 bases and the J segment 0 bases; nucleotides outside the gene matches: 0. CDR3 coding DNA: TGTGCCAGCAGACTAGCGGGGGCGAACACCGGGGAGCTGTTTTTT. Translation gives CASRLAGANTGELFF.

The CDR3 is CASIGSITGELFF. As DNA, the CDR3 is TGTGCCAGCATAGGCTCCATCACCGGGGAGCTGTTTTTT. The chain has TRBV7-8 and TRBJ2-2; D is unresolved. Between the trimmed V and J ends, which lost 7 bases and 4 bases, there was a span of 10 bases. The germline CDR1 and CDR2 sequences are SGHVS and FQNEAQ. There are 13 residues in the CDR3. Looking up the rest from reference TRBV7-8 and TRBJ2-2 gives the full variable domain: GAGVSQSPRYKVAKRGQDVALRCDPISGHVSLFWYQQALGQGPEFLTYFQNEAQLDKSGLPSDRFFAERPEGSVSTLKIQRTQQEDSAVYLCASIGSITGELFFGEGSRLTVL.

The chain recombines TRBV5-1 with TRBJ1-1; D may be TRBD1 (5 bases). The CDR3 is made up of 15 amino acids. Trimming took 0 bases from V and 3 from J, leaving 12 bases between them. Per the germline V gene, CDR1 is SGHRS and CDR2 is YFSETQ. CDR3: CASSLVGGMDTEAFF. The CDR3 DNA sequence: TGCGCCAGCAGCTTGGTCGGGGGTATGGACACTGAAGCTTTCTTT. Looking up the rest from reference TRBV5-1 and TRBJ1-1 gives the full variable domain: KAGVTQTPRYLIKTRGQQVTLSCSPISGHRSVSWYQQTPGQGLQFLFEYFSETQRNKGNFPGRFSGRQFSNSRSEMNVSTLELGDSALYLCASSLVGGMDTEAFFGQGTRLTVV.

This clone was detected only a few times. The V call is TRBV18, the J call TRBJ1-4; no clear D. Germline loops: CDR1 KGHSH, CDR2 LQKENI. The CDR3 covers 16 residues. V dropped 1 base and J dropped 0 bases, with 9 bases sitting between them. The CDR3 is CASSPLSPATNEKLFF. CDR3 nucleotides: TGTGCCAGCTCACCACTTAGCCCCGCAACTAATGAAAAACTGTTTTTT. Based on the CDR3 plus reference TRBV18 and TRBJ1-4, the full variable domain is NAGVMQNPRHLVRRRGQEARLRCSPMKGHSHVYWYRQLPEEGLKFMVYLQKENIIDESGMPKERFSAEFPKEGPSILRIQQVVRGDSAAYFCASSPLSPATNEKLFFGSGTQLSVL.

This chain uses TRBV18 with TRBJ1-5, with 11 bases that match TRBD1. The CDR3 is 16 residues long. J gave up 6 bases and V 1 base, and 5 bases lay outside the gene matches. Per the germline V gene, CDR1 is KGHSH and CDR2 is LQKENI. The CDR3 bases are TGTGCCAGCTCACCACAGGACAGGGGGCTAGGTCAGCCCCAGCATTTT. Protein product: CASSPQDRGLGQPQHF.